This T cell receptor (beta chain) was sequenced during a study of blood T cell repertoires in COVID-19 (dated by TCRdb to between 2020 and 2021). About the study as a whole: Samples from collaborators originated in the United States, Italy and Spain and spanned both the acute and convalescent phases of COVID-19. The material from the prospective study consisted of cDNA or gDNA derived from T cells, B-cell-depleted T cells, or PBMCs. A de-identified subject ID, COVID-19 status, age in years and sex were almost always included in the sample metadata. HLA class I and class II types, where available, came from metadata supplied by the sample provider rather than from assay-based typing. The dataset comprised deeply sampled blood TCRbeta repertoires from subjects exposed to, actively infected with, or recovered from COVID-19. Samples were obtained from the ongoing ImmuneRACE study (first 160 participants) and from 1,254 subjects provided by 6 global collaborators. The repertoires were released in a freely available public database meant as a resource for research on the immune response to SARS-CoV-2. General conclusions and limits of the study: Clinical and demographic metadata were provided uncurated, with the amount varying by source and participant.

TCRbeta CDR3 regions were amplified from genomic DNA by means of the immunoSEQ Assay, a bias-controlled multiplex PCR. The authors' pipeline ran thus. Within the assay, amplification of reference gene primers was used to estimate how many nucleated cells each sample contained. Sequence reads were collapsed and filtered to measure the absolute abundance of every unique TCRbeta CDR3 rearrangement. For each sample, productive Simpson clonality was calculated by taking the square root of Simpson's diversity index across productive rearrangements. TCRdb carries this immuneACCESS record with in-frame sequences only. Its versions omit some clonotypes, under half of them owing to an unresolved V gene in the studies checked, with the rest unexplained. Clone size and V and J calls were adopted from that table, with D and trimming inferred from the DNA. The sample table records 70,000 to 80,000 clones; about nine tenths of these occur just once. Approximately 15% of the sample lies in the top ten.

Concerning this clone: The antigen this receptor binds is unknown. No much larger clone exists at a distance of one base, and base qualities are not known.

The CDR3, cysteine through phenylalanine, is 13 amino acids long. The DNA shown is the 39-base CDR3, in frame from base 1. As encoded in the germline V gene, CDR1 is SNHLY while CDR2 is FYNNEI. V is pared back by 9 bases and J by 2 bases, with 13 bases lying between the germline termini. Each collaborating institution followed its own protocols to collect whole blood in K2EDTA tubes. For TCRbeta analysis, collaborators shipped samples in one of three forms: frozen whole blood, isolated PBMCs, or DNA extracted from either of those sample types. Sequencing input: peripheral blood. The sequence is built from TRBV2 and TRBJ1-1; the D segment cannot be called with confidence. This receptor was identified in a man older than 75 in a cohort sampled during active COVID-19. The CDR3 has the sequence CARRTLGNTEAFF. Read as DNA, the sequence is TGTGCCAGAAGAACGCTGGGCAACACTGAAGCTTTCTTT. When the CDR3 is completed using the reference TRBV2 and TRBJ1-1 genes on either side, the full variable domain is EPEVTQTPSHQVTQMGQEVILRCVPISNHLYFYWYRQILGQKVEFLVSFYNNEISEKSEIFDDQFSVERPDGSNFTLKIRSTKLEDSAMYFCARRTLGNTEAFFGQGTRLTVV.